The 7 T cell receptor beta chains in this list originate from one sample, sequenced in a study of blood T cells in healthy people across ages. A second roughly 6 to 12 cycle PCR used barcoded and J-beta primers. TCRdb reprocessed the 5' RACE reads via MiXCR and lists one record per CDR3 protein. The sample includes 800,000 to 950,000 distinct CDR3 sequences, 25% to 30% of them seen just once. The sample was also reused in another study, on T cells of mothers and their children.

The sample consisted of blood. All receptors come from a woman between 40 and 55 years old in good health.

The CDR3 DNA sequence: TGTGCCAGCAGTCATACCATAGGGAGGGGGGAGGGCTATGGCTACACCTTC. This gives the protein CASSHTIGRGEGYGYTF. The V call is TRBV12-3 or TRBV12-4, the J call TRBJ1-2; TRBD1 might be the D (6 bases). The CDR3 is made up of 17 amino acids. V lost 5 bases to trimming and J lost 4 bases, with 23 bases between them.

The chain links TRBV5-1 to TRBJ2-2; D unresolved. The length of the CDR3 is 13 residues. Trimming shortened V by 3 bases and J by 6 bases, and 9 bases separated the two germline ends. Germline V gene lookup returns CDR1 SGHRS and CDR2 YFSETQ. The CDR3 sequence is CASSSQSPGELFF. The DNA for the CDR3 is TGCGCCAGCAGCTCCCAGAGTCCCGGGGAGCTGTTTTTT.

As to this clonotype: A junction boundary mismatches the germline segment, possibly from a read error. The chain couples TRBV27 to TRBJ2-3; TRBD1 aligns across 10 bases. CDR3 length: 16 residues. Germline V gives CDR1 MNHEY, CDR2 SMNVEV (reference sequence). CDR3 in amino acids: CASSGYGTGVADTQDF. The CDR3 DNA sequence: TGTGCCAGCAGTGGCTACGGGACAGGGGTTGCTGATACGCAGGATTTT.

The V gene is TRBV5-5, the J gene TRBJ2-7; 11 bases are a match to TRBD2. Germline V lookup: CDR1 SGHKS, CDR2 YYEKEE (reference sequence). This CDR3 comprises 15 residues. With 1 base clipped from V and 4 bases from J, the junction kept 4 bases outside the gene matches. The CDR3 region is CASSLTASGGYEQYF. CDR3 coding DNA: TGTGCCAGCAGCTTGACGGCTAGCGGGGGGTACGAGCAGTACTTC.

This clonotype was seen at least ten times. The chain recombines TRBV3-1 with TRBJ2-1; D not certain. Trimming took 0 bases from V and 7 from J, leaving 13 bases between them. The CDR3 totals 15 residues. CDR1 is LGHDT and CDR2 is YNNKEL in the germline V gene (reference sequence). Here the CDR3 DNA reads TGTGCCAGCAGCCAAGATCAGTTCGGCAGGAATGAGCAGTTCTTC. This translates into CASSQDQFGRNEQFF.

This clonotype was counted ten times or more. The chain couples TRBV29-1 to TRBJ1-2, with TRBD1 identical over 7 bases. V lost 7 bases, J lost 0 bases, and 17 bases stayed unmatched. Germline V lookup: CDR1 SQVTM, CDR2 ANQGSEA. The CDR3 is 17 amino acids. The CDR3 loop is CSAVKQGERLANYGYTF. The CDR3, as DNA: TGCAGCGCAGTGAAGCAGGGGGAAAGGTTAGCTAACTATGGCTACACCTTC.

V and J are TRBV28 and TRBJ1-5; no clear D gene. Trimming stripped 5 bases from V and 5 bases from J, with 10 bases between. This CDR3 comprises 13 residues. CDR1 and CDR2 (germline): MDHEN, SYDVKM. The CDR3 nucleotides are TGTGCCAGCAGTCGCGGCAACGATCAGCCCCAGCATTTT. Translation: CASSRGNDQPQHF.